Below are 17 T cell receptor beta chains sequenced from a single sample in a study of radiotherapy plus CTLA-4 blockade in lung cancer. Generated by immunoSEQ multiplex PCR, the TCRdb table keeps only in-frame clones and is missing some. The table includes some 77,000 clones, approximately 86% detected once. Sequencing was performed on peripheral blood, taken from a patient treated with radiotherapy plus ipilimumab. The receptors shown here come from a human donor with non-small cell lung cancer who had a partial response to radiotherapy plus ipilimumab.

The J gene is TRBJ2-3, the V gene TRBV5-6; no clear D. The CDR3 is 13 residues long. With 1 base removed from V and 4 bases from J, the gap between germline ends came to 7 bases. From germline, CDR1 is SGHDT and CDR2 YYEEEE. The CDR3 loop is CASSLRTADTQYF. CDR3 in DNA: TGTGCCAGCAGCTTGAGAACAGCAGATACGCAGTATTTT.

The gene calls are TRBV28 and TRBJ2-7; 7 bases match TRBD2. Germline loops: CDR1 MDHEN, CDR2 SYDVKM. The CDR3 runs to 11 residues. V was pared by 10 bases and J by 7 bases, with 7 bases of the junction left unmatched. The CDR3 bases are TGTGCCATAGCGGGTGGGGGAGAGCAGTACTTC. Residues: CAIAGGGEQYF.

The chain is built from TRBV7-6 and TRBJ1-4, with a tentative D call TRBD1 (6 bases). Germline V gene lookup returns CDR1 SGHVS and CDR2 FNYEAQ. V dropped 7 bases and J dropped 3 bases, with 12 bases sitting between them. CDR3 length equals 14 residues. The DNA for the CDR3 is TGTGCCAGCACCCAGGGGTGGTCTAATGAAAAACTGTTTTTT. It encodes CASTQGWSNEKLFF. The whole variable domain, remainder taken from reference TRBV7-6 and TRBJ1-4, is GAGVSQSPRYKVTKRGQDVALRCDPISGHVSLYWYRQALGQGPEFLTYFNYEAQQDKSGLPNDRFSAERPEGSISTLTIQRTEQRDSAMYRCASTQGWSNEKLFFGSGTQLSVL.

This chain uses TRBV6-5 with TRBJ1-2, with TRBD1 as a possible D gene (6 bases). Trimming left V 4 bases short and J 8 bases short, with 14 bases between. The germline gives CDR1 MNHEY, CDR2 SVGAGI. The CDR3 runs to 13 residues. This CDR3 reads CASSFDSQGGYTF. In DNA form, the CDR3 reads TGTGCCAGCAGTTTTGACAGCCAGGGGGGCTACACCTTC.

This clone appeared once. The CDR3 is CASSSGVETQYF. Written as DNA, the CDR3 is TGTGCCAGCAGCTCCGGGGTGGAGACCCAGTACTTC. The genes are TRBV7-9 and TRBJ2-5; the D gene is possibly TRBD2 (5 bases). Deletions cut 4 bases from V and 5 bases from J, with 8 bases between. Germline lookup yields CDR1 SEHNR and CDR2 FQNEAQ (reference sequence). This CDR3 spans 12 amino acids.

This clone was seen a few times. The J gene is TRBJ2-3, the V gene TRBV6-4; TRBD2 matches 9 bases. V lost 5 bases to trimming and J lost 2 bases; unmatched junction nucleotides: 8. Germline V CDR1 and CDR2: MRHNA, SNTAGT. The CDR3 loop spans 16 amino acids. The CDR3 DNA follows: TGTGCCAGCAGTCCGTCAGCGGGAGGAGCCACAGATACGCAGTATTTT. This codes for CASSPSAGGATDTQYF.

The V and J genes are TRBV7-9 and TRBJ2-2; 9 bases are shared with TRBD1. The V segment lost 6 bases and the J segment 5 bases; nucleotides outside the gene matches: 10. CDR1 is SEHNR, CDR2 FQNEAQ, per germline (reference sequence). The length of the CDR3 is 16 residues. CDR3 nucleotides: TGTGCCAGCAGTCCCACCGGGACAGGGTTTACCGGGGAGCTGTTTTTT. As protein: CASSPTGTGFTGELFF.

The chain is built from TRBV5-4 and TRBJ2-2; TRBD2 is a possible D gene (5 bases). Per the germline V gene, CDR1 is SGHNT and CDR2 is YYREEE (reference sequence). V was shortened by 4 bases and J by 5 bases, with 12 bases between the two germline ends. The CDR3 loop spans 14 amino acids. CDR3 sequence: CASSTPLATGELFF. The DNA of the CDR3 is TGTGCCAGCAGCACCCCCCTAGCTACCGGGGAGCTGTTTTTT.

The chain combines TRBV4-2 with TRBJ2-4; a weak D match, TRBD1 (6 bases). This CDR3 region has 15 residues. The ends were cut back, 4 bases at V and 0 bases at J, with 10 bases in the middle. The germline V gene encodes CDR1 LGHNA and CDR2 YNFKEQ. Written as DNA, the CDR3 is TGTGCCAGCAGCCCAGGACAGTTAGCCAAAAACATTCAGTACTTC. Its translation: CASSPGQLAKNIQYF.

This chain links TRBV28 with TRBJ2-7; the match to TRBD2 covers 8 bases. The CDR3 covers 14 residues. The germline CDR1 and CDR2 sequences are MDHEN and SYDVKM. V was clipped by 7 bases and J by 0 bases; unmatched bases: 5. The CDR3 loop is CASTRGGISYEQYF. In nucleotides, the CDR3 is TGTGCCAGCACCCGGGGGGGTATCTCCTACGAGCAGTACTTC.

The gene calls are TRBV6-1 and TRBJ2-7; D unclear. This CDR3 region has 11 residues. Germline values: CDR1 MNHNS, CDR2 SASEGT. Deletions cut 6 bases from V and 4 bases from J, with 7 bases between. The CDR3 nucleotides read TGTGCCAGCAGCGCCGGGTACGAGCAGTACGTC. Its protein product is CASSAGYEQYV.

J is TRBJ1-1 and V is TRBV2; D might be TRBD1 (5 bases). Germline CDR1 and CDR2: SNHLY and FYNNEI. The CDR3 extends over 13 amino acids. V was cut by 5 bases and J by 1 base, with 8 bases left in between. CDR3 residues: CASSRDSNTEAFF. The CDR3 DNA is TGTGCCAGCAGTCGGGACTCGAACACTGAAGCTTTCTTT.

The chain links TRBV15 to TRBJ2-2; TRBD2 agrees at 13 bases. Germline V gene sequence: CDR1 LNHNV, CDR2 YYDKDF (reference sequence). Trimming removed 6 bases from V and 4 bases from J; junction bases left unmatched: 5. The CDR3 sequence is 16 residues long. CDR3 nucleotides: TGTGCCACCAGTAAAGGACTAGCGGGAGTCACCGGGGAGCTGTTTTTT. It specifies CATSKGLAGVTGELFF. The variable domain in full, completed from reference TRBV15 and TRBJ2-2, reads DAMVIQNPRYQVTQFGKPVTLSCSQTLNHNVMYWYQQKSSQAPKLLFHYYDKDFNNEADTPDNFQSRRPNTSFCFLDIRSPGLGDTAMYLCATSKGLAGVTGELFFGEGSRLTVL.

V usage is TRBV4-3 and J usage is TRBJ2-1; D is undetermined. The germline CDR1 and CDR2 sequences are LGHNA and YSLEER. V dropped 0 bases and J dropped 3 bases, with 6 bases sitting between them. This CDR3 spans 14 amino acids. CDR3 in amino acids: CASSQESDYNEQFF. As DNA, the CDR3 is TGCGCCAGCAGCCAAGAGAGCGACTACAATGAGCAGTTCTTC.

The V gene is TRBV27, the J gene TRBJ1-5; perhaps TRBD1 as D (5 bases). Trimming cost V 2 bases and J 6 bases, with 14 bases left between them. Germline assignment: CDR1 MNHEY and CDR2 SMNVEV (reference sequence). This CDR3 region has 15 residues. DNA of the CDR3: TGTGCCAGCAGTTTAGAGGCAGGGTTGGCTCAGCCCCAGCATTTT. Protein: CASSLEAGLAQPQHF.

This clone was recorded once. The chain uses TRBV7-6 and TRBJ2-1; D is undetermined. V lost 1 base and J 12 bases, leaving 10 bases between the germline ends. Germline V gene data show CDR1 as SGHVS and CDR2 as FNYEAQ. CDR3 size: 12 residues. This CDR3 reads CASSLGSGGQFF. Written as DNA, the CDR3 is TGTGCCAGCAGCTTAGGGAGTGGTGGGCAGTTCTTC. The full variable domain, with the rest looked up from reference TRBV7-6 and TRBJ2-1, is GAGVSQSPRYKVTKRGQDVALRCDPISGHVSLYWYRQALGQGPEFLTYFNYEAQQDKSGLPNDRFSAERPEGSISTLTIQRTEQRDSAMYRCASSLGSGGQFFGPGTRLTVL.

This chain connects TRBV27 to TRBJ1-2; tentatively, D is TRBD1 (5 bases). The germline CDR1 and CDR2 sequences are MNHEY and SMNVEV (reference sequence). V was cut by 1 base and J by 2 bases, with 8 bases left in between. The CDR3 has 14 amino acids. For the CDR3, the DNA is TGTGCCAGCAGTTTATTCCAGGGAAACTATGGCTACACCTTC. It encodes CASSLFQGNYGYTF.